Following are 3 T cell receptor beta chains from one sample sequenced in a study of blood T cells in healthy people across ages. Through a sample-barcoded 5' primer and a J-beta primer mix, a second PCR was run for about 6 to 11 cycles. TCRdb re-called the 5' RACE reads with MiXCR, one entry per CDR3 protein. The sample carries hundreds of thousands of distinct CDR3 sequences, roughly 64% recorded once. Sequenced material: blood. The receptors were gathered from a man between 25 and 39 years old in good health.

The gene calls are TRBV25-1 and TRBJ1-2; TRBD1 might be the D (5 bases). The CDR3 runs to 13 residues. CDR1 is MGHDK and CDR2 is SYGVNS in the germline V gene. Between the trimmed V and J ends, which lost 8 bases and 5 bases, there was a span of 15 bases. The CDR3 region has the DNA TGTGCCAGCGGGCTCAGCGGGGGGTATGGCTACACCTTC. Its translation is CASGLSGGYGYTF.

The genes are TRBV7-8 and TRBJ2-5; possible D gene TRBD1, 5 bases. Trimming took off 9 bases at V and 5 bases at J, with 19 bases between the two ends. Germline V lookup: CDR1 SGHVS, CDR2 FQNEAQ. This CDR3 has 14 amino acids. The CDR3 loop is CASSRVILSETQYF. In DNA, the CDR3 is TGTGCCAGTTCCAGGGTGATTCTTTCGGAGACCCAGTACTTC.

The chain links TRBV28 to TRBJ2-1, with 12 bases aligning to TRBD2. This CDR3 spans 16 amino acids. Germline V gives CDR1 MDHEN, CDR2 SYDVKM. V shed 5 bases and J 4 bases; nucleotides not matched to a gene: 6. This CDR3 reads CASSRGGTSGYNEQFF. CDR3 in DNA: TGTGCCAGCAGTCGAGGGGGGACTAGCGGGTACAATGAGCAGTTCTTC.